A single T cell receptor (beta chain) is shown here with its context. The data were taken from a study of OX40 agonist ivuxolimab in advanced cancers. The protocol was immunoSEQ multiplex PCR, while the TCRdb copy is restricted to in-frame clones and leaves out a portion. The top ten clones hold 4.5% to 5.5% of a sample with 90,000 or so clones, about 90% of them seen once. Looked up from germline, CDR1 is SGHDN and CDR2 is FVKESK. The CDR3 consists of 13 residues. Trimming removed 0 bases from V and 6 bases from J, with 8 bases in between. This specimen consisted of CD4+ or CD8+ T cells sorted from blood, obtained in a trial of the OX40 agonist ivuxolimab. The gene calls are TRBV14 and TRBJ1-1; D is uncertain. This receptor was identified in an adult with an advanced solid tumor such as melanoma, head and neck, liver or kidney cancer. CDR3 amino acids: CASSQDLGAEAFF. CDR3 coding DNA: TGTGCCAGCAGCCAAGATCTCGGGGCTGAAGCTTTCTTT.